Below are 28 T cell receptor beta chains sequenced from a single sample in a study of OX40 agonist ivuxolimab in advanced cancers. Libraries were prepared by immunoSEQ multiplex PCR; TCRdb keeps only in-frame clonotypes and omits some of them. The sample contains some 69,000 clones, around 90% of which appear only once. This specimen was CD4+ or CD8+ T cells sorted from blood, taken in a trial of the OX40 agonist ivuxolimab. The receptors were gathered from an adult with an advanced solid tumor such as melanoma, head and neck, liver or kidney cancer.

The V call is TRBV5-6, the J call TRBJ2-1; maybe TRBD2 (7 bases). The V end lost 2 bases, the J end lost 8 bases, and 14 bases lay between the germline ends. The germline CDR1 and CDR2 sequences are SGHDT and YYEEEE. This CDR3 is 14 amino acids long. In DNA, the CDR3 is TGTGCCAGCAGCTTCACGCAGGGGAGGGATGAGCAGTTCTTC. It translates to CASSFTQGRDEQFF.

V and J are TRBV28 and TRBJ2-1, with D uncertain. With 3 bases removed from V and 4 bases from J, the gap between germline ends came to 4 bases. The germline CDR1 and CDR2 sequences are MDHEN and SYDVKM. The CDR3 length is 12 residues. In nucleotides, the CDR3 is TGTGCCAGCAGTTTTCAATACAATGAGCAGTTCTTC. It codes for CASSFQYNEQFF.

A note on this clone: Other DNA sequences in the same sample also yield this CDR3. The gene calls are TRBV5-4 and TRBJ2-7; TRBD1 agrees at 7 bases. The V segment lost 0 bases and the J segment 2 bases; nucleotides outside the gene matches: 2. This CDR3 spans 14 amino acids. Per the germline V gene, CDR1 is SGHNT and CDR2 is YYREEE (reference sequence). CDR3: CASSLEQGTYEQYF. For the CDR3, the DNA is TGTGCCAGCAGCTTGGAACAGGGGACCTACGAGCAGTACTTC.

This chain uses TRBV19 with TRBJ2-2, with 11 bases aligning to TRBD1. The germline V gene has CDR1 LNHDA and CDR2 SQIVND (reference sequence). V trimming: 3 bases; J trimming: 6 bases; junction bases outside the gene matches: 3. CDR3 length: 15 amino acids. This CDR3 is CASSMRTGGSGELFF. The CDR3 bases are TGTGCCAGTAGTATGAGGACAGGGGGCTCCGGGGAGCTGTTTTTT.

The rearrangement links TRBV4-2 to TRBJ1-5, with a weak D call TRBD1 (6 bases). Trimming stripped 4 bases from V and 0 bases from J, with 10 bases between. CDR3 length equals 15 residues. Germline V gene sequence: CDR1 LGHNA, CDR2 YNFKEQ. The CDR3 DNA reads TGTGCCAGCAGCCTCAGACAGGATAGCAATCAGCCCCAGCATTTT. Its translation is CASSLRQDSNQPQHF.

The chain is built from TRBV14 and TRBJ2-7; 7 bases map to TRBD2. The CDR3 is made up of 15 amino acids. From germline, CDR1 is SGHDN and CDR2 FVKESK. V trimming: 4 bases; J trimming: 3 bases; junction bases outside the gene matches: 9. In DNA form, the CDR3 reads TGTGCCAGCAGCCCCAAACGGGACTACGACTACGAGCAGTACTTC. This codes for CASSPKRDYDYEQYF. The whole variable domain, remainder taken from reference TRBV14 and TRBJ2-7, is EAGVTQFPSHSVIEKGQTVTLRCDPISGHDNLYWYRRVMGKEIKFLLHFVKESKQDESGMPNNRFLAERTGGTYSTLKVQPAELEDSGVYFCASSPKRDYDYEQYFGPGTRLTVT.

This chain uses TRBV5-6 with TRBJ1-2; D possibly corresponds to TRBD1 (6 bases). The CDR3 consists of 13 residues. V lost 2 bases and J lost 8, with 13 bases in between. The germline V gene has CDR1 SGHDT and CDR2 YYEEEE. CDR3 nucleotides: TGTGCCAGCAGCTTTGCCGGGGGCAGAGGCTACACCTTC. It specifies CASSFAGGRGYTF.

This clone has just one count. This rearrangement joins TRBV5-4 to TRBJ2-7, with 15 bases identical to TRBD2. Germline V CDR1 and CDR2: SGHNT, YYREEE (reference sequence). Germline trimming cut 4 bases from V and 7 bases from J; bases unmatched to any gene: 6. This CDR3 region has 15 residues. In DNA form, the CDR3 reads TGTGCCAGCAGCACCTGGACTAGCGGGAGGGGTGAGCAGTACTTC. The encoded protein is CASSTWTSGRGEQYF.

V usage is TRBV18 and J usage is TRBJ2-1; D uncertain. This CDR3 has 15 residues. Germline CDR1 reads KGHSH; CDR2 reads LQKENI. Trimming stripped 6 bases from V and 0 bases from J, with 12 bases between. In DNA, the CDR3 is TGTGCCAGCTCCCGAGCTCCGAGCTCCTACAATGAGCAGTTCTTC. This translates into CASSRAPSSYNEQFF.

V is TRBV7-9 and J is TRBJ2-6, with D unclear. Germline CDR1 SEHNR, CDR2 FQNEAQ (reference sequence). There are 15 residues in the CDR3. Trimming took off 10 bases at V and 0 bases at J, with 13 bases between the two ends. In DNA form, the CDR3 reads TGTGCCATCTCCCAACCGAGCTCTGGGGCCAACGTCCTGACTTTC. This translates into CAISQPSSGANVLTF. The complete variable domain, with remaining parts taken from reference TRBV7-9 and TRBJ2-6, reads DTGVSQNPRHKITKRGQNVTFRCDPISEHNRLYWYRQTLGQGPEFLTYFQNEAQLEKSRLLSDRFSAERPKGSFSTLEIQRTEQGDSAMYLCAISQPSSGANVLTFGAGSRLTVL.

The rearrangement uses TRBV19 and TRBJ2-4; possibly TRBD1 for D (6 bases). With 9 bases removed from V and 1 base from J, the gap between germline ends came to 13 bases. CDR3 size: 14 residues. Germline CDR1 LNHDA, CDR2 SQIVND (reference sequence). Here the CDR3 DNA reads TGTGCCAGCAGGGGAATGGTTGCCAAAAACATTCAGTACTTC. It specifies CASRGMVAKNIQYF.

The chain couples TRBV11-2 to TRBJ2-5, with 7 bases aligning to TRBD1. The V gene's germline CDR1 is SGHAT and CDR2 FQNNGV. The CDR3 has 18 amino acids. The trim removed 5 bases at V and 5 bases at J, leaving 20 bases unmatched. CDR3 sequence: CASSNHPGRGQSRETQYF. In DNA form, the CDR3 reads TGTGCCAGCAGCAACCACCCGGGTAGGGGGCAATCTCGGGAGACCCAGTACTTC.

The sample holds a few counts of this clone. The rearrangement uses TRBV2 and TRBJ2-2; D gene ambiguous. The ends were cut back, 4 bases at V and 1 base at J, with 10 bases in the middle. The CDR3 totals 15 residues. Germline values: CDR1 SNHLY, CDR2 FYNNEI. CDR3 amino acids: CASSVRLENTGELFF. In nucleotides, the CDR3 is TGTGCCAGCAGTGTGCGGCTAGAGAACACCGGGGAGCTGTTTTTT.

This chain links TRBV19 with TRBJ2-7; 9 nucleotides align to TRBD2. This CDR3 has 14 amino acids. Germline lookup yields CDR1 LNHDA and CDR2 SQIVND (reference sequence). The J segment lost 2 bases and the V segment lost 11 bases, leaving 10 bases of the junction unmatched. The CDR3 DNA sequence: TGTGCCCCAACCAGCGGGAGGAAGCCCTACGAGCAGTACTTC. It codes for CAPTSGRKPYEQYF.

The V and J genes are TRBV6-5 and TRBJ1-5; tentatively, D is TRBD1 (6 bases). The V end lost 5 bases, the J end lost 0 bases, and 11 bases lay between the germline ends. Germline V gene sequence: CDR1 MNHEY, CDR2 SVGAGI. This CDR3 is 15 amino acids long. The CDR3 DNA follows: TGTGCCAGCAGTAGGGGACATTCTAGCAATCAGCCCCAGCATTTT. This codes for CASSRGHSSNQPQHF.

The chain couples TRBV5-8 to TRBJ1-5; 9 positions agree with TRBD1. The V segment lost 4 bases and the J segment 6 bases; nucleotides outside the gene matches: 8. The V gene's germline CDR1 is SGHTS and CDR2 YDEGEE. CDR3 length: 15 residues. CDR3 amino acids: CASSTGTGSVQPQHF. The CDR3 bases are TGTGCCAGCAGCACCGGGACAGGGTCGGTTCAGCCCCAGCATTTT.

This chain joins TRBV7-2 and TRBJ2-7, with 8 positions matching TRBD2. Per germline, CDR1 SGHTA and CDR2 FQGNSA. The ends lost 7 bases at V and 5 bases at J; junction bases unmatched: 13. The CDR3 covers 15 residues. The CDR3 reads CASTATSAQAHEQYF. In DNA, the CDR3 is TGTGCCAGCACGGCGACTAGCGCACAAGCCCACGAGCAGTACTTC.

This chain connects TRBV11-2 to TRBJ2-7; 7 nucleotides agree with TRBD2. This CDR3 region has 16 residues. CDR1 is SGHAT, CDR2 FQNNGV, per germline. Germline trimming cut 7 bases from V and 3 bases from J; bases unmatched to any gene: 15. CDR3 sequence (DNA): TGTGCCAGCACCTCCCTTACGAGGAGCGGGAACTACGAGCAGTACTTC. It codes for CASTSLTRSGNYEQYF.

The chain is built from TRBV4-1 and TRBJ1-2, with 7 bases identical to TRBD1. The length of the CDR3 is 15 residues. Germline loops: CDR1 MGHRA, CDR2 YSYEKL. J lost 4 bases, V lost 1 base, and 6 bases had no gene match. CDR3: CASSQGTGEIYGYTF. The CDR3 coding sequence is TGCGCCAGCAGCCAAGGGACAGGCGAGATCTATGGCTACACCTTC.

DNA of the CDR3: TGTGCCAGCAGCTTAGCTCACAGCTACGAGCAGTACTTC. Residues: CASSLAHSYEQYF. The V gene is TRBV7-2, the J gene TRBJ2-5; D is ambiguous. The DNA end lines up better with TRBJ2-7; the J call may be wrong. This CDR3 has 13 amino acids. The germline V gene encodes CDR1 SGHTA and CDR2 FQGNSA.

The J gene is TRBJ2-1, the V gene TRBV5-4, with 9 bases lining up with TRBD2. The germline V gene encodes CDR1 SGHNT and CDR2 YYREEE (reference sequence). J was trimmed by 8 bases and V by 6 bases; bases with no gene match: 18. This CDR3 has 17 residues. CDR3 in amino acids: CASTKRIAGAPSDEQFF. CDR3 coding DNA: TGTGCCAGCACCAAAAGGATAGCGGGAGCCCCCTCGGATGAGCAGTTCTTC.

CDR3 sequence: CASSAASGRTYNEQFF. The CDR3 DNA reads TGTGCCAGCAGTGCCGCTAGCGGGAGGACCTACAATGAGCAGTTCTTC. The rearrangement uses TRBV25-1 and TRBJ2-1, with 11 bases identical to TRBD2. J gave up 2 bases and V 4 bases, and 4 bases lay outside the gene matches. CDR3 length equals 16 residues. Germline V gives CDR1 MGHDK, CDR2 SYGVNS.

The chain is built from TRBV5-4 and TRBJ2-2, with TRBD2 as a possible D gene (7 bases). There are 17 residues in the CDR3. In germline, CDR1 is SGHNT, CDR2 YYREEE (reference sequence). V gave up 2 bases and J gave up 3 bases, with 17 bases separating them. The CDR3 DNA is TGTGCCAGCAGCTTAGGGGGGAGGGCCCATGACACCGGGGAGCTGTTTTTT. Amino acid sequence: CASSLGGRAHDTGELFF.

This chain connects TRBV7-8 to TRBJ1-2; 12 bases match TRBD1. The germline gives CDR1 SGHVS, CDR2 FQNEAQ. This CDR3 is built from 15 residues. J lost 3 bases, V lost 5 bases, and 4 bases had no gene match. The CDR3 DNA follows: TGTGCCAGCAGCCTCGGGACAGGGGGCTACTATGGCTACACCTTC. Amino acid sequence: CASSLGTGGYYGYTF.

This clone showed up just once. The CDR3 spells CASSISRSNQPQHF. The CDR3 DNA reads TGTGCCAGTAGTATTTCCAGGTCGAATCAGCCCCAGCATTTT. The chain combines TRBV19 with TRBJ1-5; D is uncertain. CDR1 is LNHDA and CDR2 is SQIVND in the germline V gene (reference sequence). V gave up 3 bases and J gave up 4 bases, with 10 bases separating them. The CDR3 extends over 14 amino acids. The full variable domain, rest sourced from reference TRBV19 and TRBJ1-5, is DGGITQSPKYLFRKEGQNVTLSCEQNLNHDAMYWYRQDPGQGLRLIYYSQIVNDFQKGDIAEGYSVSREKKESFPLTVTSAQKNPTAFYLCASSISRSNQPQHFGDGTRLSIL.

The genes are TRBV5-1 and TRBJ2-2, with 10 bases matching TRBD1. V lost 3 bases and J lost 7; bases outside the gene matches: 6. Germline assignment: CDR1 SGHRS and CDR2 YFSETQ. The CDR3 spans 15 residues. The CDR3 DNA is TGCGCCAGCAGCTCGACAGGGGGCGCGGGCGGGGAGCTGTTTTTT. It encodes CASSSTGGAGGELFF.

This clone was recorded once. This chain connects TRBV28 to TRBJ1-5; 7 bases are a match to TRBD1. This CDR3 is built from 14 residues. Germline loops: CDR1 MDHEN, CDR2 SYDVKM. Losses at the gene ends were 5 bases for V and 6 bases for J; bases not matched to a gene: 7. The DNA for the CDR3 is TGTGCCAGCAGTCCGACAGGGAGGAGTCAGCCCCAGCATTTT. Translating gives CASSPTGRSQPQHF.

Here the CDR3 reads CASSPGLLQETQYF. The CDR3 coding sequence is TGCGCCAGCAGCCCGGGACTCCTTCAAGAGACCCAGTACTTC. V gene TRBV4-1 combines with J gene TRBJ2-5; D may be TRBD2 (6 bases). Trimming removed 4 bases from V and 2 bases from J, with 11 bases in between. CDR1 and CDR2 (germline): MGHRA, YSYEKL. The CDR3 is made up of 14 amino acids.